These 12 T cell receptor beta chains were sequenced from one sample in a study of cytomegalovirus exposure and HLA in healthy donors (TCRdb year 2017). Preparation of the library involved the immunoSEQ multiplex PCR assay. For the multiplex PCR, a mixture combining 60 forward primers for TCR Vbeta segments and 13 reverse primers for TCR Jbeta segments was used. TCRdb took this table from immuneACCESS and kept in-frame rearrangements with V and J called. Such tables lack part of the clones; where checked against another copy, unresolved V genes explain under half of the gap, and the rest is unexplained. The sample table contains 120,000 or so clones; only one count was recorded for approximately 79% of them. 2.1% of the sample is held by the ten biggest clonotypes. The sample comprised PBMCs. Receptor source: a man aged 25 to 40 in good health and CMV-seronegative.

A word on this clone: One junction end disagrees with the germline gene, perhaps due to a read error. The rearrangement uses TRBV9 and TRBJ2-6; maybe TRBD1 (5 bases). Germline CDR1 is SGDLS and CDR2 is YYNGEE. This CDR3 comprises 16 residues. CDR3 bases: TGTGCCAGCAGCGTCCCTATGGGCCCTGGGGCCAACGGCCTGACTTTC. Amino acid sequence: CASSVPMGPGANGLTF.

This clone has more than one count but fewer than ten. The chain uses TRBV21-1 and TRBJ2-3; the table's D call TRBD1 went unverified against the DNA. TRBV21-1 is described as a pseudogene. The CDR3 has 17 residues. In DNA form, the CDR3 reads TGTGCCAGCAGCAAACAGTGGGACAGTCTTAGCACAGATACGCAGTATTTT. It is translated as CASSKQWDSLSTDTQYF.

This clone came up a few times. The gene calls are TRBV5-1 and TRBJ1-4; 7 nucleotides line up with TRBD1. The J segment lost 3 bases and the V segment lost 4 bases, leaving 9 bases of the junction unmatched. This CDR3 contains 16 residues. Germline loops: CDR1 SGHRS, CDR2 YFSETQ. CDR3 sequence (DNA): TGCGCCAGCAGCCCCGGACAGGAGGGAGCTAATGAAAAACTGTTTTTT. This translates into CASSPGQEGANEKLFF.

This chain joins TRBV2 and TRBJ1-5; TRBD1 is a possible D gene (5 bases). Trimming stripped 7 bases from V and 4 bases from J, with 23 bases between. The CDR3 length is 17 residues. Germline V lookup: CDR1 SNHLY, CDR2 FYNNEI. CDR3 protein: CASNSPGTGGRNQPQHF. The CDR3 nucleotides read TGTGCCAGCAATTCCCCTGGCACGGGGGGACGTAATCAGCCCCAGCATTTT. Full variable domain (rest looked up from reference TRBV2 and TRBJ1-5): EPEVTQTPSHQVTQMGQEVILRCVPISNHLYFYWYRQILGQKVEFLVSFYNNEISEKSEIFDDQFSVERPDGSNFTLKIRSTKLEDSAMYFCASNSPGTGGRNQPQHFGDGTRLSIL.

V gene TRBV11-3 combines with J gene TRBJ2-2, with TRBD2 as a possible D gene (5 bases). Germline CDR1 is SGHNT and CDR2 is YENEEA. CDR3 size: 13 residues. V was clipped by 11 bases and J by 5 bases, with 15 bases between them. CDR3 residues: CAHPRRVTGELFF. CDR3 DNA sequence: TGTGCCCATCCCAGGCGGGTTACCGGGGAGCTGTTTTTT.

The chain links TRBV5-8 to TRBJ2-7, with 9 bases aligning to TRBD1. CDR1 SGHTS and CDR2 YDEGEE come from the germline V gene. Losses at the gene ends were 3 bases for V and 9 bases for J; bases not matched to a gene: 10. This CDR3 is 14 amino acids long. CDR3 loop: CASSSWDRAAAQYF. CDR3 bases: TGTGCCAGCAGCTCATGGGACAGGGCAGCAGCGCAGTACTTC.

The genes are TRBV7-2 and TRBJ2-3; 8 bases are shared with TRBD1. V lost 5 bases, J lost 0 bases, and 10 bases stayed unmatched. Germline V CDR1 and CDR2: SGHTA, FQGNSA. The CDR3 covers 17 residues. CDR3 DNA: TGTGCCAGCAGCCAATCCAGGGGGCAGGGTAGCACAGATACGCAGTATTTT. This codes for CASSQSRGQGSTDTQYF.

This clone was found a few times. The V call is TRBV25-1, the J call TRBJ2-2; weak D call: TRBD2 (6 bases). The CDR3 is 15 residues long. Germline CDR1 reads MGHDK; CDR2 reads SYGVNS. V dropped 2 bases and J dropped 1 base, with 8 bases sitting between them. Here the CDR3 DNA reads TGTGCCAGCAGTGAAATGGGAGGGAACACCGGGGAGCTGTTTTTT. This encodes CASSEMGGNTGELFF. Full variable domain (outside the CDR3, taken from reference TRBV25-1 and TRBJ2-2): EADIYQTPRYLVIGTGKKITLECSQTMGHDKMYWYQQDPGMELHLIHYSYGVNSTEKGDLSSESTVSRIRTEHFPLTLESARPSHTSQYLCASSEMGGNTGELFFGEGSRLTVL.

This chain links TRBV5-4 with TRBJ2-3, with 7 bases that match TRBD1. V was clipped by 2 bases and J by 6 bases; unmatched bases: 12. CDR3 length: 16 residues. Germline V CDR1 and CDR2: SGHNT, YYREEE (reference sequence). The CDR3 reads CASSFPRTGRSDTQYF. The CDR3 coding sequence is TGTGCCAGCAGCTTCCCCCGGACAGGCAGGAGTGATACGCAGTATTTT.

The chain's CDR3 is CASSFRQGVTDEQYF. In nucleotides, the CDR3 is TGTGCCAGCAGCTTCAGACAGGGGGTTACCGACGAGCAGTACTTC. The V gene is TRBV5-5, the J gene TRBJ2-5; 9 positions match TRBD1. The J call may be in error: the DNA end matches TRBJ2-7 better. Germline V gene data show CDR1 as SGHKS and CDR2 as YYEKEE (reference sequence). The CDR3 sequence is 15 residues long.

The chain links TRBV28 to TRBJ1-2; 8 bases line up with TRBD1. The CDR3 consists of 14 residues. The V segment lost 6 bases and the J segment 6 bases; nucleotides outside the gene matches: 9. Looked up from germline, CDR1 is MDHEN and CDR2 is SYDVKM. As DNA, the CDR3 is TGTGCCAGCAGCCTAAACAGGGGGTCTAATGGCTACACCTTC. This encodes CASSLNRGSNGYTF.

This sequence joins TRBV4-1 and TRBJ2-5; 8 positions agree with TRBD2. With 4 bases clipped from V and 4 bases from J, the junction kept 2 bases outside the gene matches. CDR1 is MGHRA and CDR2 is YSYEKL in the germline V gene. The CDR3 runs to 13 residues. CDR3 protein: CASSLAGGETQYF. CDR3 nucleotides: TGCGCCAGCAGCCTGGCGGGGGGAGAGACCCAGTACTTC.